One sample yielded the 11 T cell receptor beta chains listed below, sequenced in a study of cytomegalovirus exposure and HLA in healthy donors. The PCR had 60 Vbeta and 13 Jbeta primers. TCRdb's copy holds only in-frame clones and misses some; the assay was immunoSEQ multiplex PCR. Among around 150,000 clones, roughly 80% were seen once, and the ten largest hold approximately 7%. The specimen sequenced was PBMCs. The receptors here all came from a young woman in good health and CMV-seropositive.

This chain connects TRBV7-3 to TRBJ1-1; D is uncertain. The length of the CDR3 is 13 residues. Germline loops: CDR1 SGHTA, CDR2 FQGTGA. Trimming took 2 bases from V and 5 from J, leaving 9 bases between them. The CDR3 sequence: CASSLGGWTEAFF. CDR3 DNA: TGTGCCAGCAGCTTAGGCGGGTGGACTGAAGCTTTCTTT. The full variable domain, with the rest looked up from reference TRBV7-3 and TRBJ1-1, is GAGVSQTPSNKVTEKGKYVELRCDPISGHTALYWYRQSLGQGPEFLIYFQGTGAADDSGLPNDRFFAVRPEGSVSTLKIQRTERGDSAVYLCASSLGGWTEAFFGQGTRLTVV.

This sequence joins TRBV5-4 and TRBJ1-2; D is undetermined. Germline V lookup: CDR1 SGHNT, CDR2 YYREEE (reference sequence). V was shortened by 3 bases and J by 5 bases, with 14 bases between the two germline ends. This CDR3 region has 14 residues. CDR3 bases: TGTGCCAGCAGCTCAATGACTGATCCGTATGGCTACACCTTC. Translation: CASSSMTDPYGYTF. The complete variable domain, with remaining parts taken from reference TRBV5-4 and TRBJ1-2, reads ETGVTQSPTHLIKTRGQQVTLRCSSQSGHNTVSWYQQALGQGPQFIFQYYREEENGRGNFPPRFSGLQFPNYSSELNVNALELDDSALYLCASSSMTDPYGYTFGSGTRLTVV.

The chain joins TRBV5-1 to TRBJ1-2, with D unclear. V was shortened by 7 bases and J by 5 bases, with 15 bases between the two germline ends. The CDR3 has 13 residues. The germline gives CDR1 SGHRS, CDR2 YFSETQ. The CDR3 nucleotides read TGCGCCAGCCGCCGCGAAGAAGAGTATGGCTACACCTTC. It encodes CASRREEEYGYTF.

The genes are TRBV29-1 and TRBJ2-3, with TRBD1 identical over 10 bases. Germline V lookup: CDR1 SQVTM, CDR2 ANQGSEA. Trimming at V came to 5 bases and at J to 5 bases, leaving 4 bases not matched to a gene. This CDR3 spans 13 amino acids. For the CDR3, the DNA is TGCAGCGTTCTGGGACAGGGGAGAGATACGCAGTATTTT. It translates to CSVLGQGRDTQYF.

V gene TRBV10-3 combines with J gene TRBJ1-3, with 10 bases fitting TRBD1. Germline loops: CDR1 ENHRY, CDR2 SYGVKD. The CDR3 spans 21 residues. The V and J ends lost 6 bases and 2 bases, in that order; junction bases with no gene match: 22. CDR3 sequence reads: CAIRTKLGQGIPLGPGNTIYF. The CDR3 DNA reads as TGTGCCATCAGAACCAAGTTGGGACAGGGGATCCCCTTGGGGCCTGGAAACACCATATATTTT.

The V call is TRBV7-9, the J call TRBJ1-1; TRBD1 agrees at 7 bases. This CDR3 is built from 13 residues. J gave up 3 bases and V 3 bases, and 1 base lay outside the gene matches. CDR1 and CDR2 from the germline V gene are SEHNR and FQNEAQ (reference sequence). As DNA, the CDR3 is TGTGCCAGCAGCTTTGGACAGGACACTGAAGCTTTCTTT. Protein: CASSFGQDTEAFF. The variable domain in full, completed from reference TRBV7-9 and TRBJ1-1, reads DTGVSQNPRHKITKRGQNVTFRCDPISEHNRLYWYRQTLGQGPEFLTYFQNEAQLEKSRLLSDRFSAERPKGSFSTLEIQRTEQGDSAMYLCASSFGQDTEAFFGQGTRLTVV.

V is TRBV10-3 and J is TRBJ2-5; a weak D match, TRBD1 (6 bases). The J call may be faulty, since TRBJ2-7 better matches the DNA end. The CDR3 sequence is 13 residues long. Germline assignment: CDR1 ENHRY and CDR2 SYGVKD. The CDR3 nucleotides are TGTGCCATCAGTGGGGGGCAGACCTACGAGCAGTACTTC. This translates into CAISGGQTYEQYF.

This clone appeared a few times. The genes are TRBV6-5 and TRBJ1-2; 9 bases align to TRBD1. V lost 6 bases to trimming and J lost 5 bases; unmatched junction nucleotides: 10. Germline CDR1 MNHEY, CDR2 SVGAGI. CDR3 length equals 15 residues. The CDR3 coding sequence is TGTGCCAGCAGGCGGACCGGGACAGGGCGGTATGGCTACACCTTC. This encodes CASRRTGTGRYGYTF.

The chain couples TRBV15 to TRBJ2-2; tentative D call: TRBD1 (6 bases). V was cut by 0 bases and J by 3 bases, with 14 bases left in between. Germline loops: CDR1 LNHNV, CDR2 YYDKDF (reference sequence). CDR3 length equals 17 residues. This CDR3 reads CATSRDGGGPDTGELFF. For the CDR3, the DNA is TGTGCCACCAGCAGAGATGGGGGCGGCCCCGACACCGGGGAGCTGTTTTTT. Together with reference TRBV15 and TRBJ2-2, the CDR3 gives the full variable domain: DAMVIQNPRYQVTQFGKPVTLSCSQTLNHNVMYWYQQKSSQAPKLLFHYYDKDFNNEADTPDNFQSRRPNTSFCFLDIRSPGLGDTAMYLCATSRDGGGPDTGELFFGEGSRLTVL.

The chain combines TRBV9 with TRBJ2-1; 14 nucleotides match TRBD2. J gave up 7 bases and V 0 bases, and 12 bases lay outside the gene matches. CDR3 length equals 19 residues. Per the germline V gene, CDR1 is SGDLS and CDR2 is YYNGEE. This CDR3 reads CASSVATSGGGRIQNEQFF. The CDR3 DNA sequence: TGTGCCAGCAGCGTAGCGACTAGCGGGGGGGGGCGAATACAGAATGAGCAGTTCTTC.

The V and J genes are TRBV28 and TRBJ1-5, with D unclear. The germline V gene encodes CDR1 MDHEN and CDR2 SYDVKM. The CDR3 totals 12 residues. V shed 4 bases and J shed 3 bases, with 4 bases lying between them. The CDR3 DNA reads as TGTGCCAGCAGTTATCACAATCAGCCCCAGCATTTT. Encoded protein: CASSYHNQPQHF. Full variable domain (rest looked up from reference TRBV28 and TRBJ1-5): DVKVTQSSRYLVKRTGEKVFLECVQDMDHENMFWYRQDPGLGLRLIYFSYDVKMKEKGDIPEGYSVSREKKERFSLILESASTNQTSMYLCASSYHNQPQHFGDGTRLSIL.